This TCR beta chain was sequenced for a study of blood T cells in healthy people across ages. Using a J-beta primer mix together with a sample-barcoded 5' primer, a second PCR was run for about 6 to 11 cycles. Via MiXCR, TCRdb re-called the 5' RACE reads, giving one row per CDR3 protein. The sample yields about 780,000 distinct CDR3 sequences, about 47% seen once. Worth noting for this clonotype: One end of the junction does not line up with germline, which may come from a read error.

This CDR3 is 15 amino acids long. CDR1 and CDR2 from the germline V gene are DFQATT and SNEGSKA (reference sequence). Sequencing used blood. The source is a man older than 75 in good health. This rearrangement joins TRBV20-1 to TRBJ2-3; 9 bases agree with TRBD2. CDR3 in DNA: TGTAGTGCTAGACATAGCGGGAGCAGTCCAGATACGCAGTATTTT. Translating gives CSARHSGSSPDTQYF.